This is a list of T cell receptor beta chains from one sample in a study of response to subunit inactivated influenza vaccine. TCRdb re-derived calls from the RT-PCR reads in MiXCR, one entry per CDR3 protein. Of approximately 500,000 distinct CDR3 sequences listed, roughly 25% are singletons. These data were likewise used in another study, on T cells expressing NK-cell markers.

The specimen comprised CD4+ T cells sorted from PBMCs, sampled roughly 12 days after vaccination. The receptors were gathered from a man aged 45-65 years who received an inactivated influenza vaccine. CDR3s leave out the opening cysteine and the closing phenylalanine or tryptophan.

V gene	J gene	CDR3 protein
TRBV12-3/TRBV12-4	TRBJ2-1	ASTSGLAETNEQF
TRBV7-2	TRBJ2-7	ASSPRGAGVRFEQY
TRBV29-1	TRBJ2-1	SVEPGRDYNEQF
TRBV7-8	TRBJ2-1	ASSIDEQF
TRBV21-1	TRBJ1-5	ASGTRDRVFQPQH
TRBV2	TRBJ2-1	ASKIGYNEQF
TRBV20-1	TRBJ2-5	SARGRGSVYSQY
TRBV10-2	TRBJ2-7	ASSDRQGAYEQY
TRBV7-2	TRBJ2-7	ASSLVREGPYEQY
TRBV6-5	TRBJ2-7	ASSYGGQGAEQY
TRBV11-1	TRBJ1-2	ASSLGRYGGGGYT
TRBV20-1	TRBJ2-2	SAAPGTGSTGELF
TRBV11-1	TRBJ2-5	ASVFKLRADSYQETQY
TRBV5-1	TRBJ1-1	ASRKTGAEGAF
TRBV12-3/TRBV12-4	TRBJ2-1	ASSLDREQF
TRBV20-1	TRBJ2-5	SATDRGFSQETQY
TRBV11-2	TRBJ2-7	ASSGTFVSYEQY
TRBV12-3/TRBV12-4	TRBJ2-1	ASTPGGRLNEQF
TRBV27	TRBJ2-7	ASSLSGRAPYEQY
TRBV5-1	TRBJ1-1	ATREGAIGAEAF
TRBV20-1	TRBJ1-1	SAPLSMNTEAF
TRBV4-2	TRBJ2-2	ASSQVGANTGELF
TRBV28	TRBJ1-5	ASRREQYQPQH
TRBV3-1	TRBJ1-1	ASSQWTENTEAF
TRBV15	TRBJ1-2	ATSRLLTGKDYGYT
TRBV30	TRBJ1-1	AWSAGTWVGTEAF
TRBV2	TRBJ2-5	ASSPQGQETQY
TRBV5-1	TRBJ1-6	ASSESGVNSPLH
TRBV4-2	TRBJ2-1	ASRSNGDNEQF
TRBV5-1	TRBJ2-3	ASSLGLAESTDTQY
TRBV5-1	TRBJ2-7	ASSSRGDPTYEQY